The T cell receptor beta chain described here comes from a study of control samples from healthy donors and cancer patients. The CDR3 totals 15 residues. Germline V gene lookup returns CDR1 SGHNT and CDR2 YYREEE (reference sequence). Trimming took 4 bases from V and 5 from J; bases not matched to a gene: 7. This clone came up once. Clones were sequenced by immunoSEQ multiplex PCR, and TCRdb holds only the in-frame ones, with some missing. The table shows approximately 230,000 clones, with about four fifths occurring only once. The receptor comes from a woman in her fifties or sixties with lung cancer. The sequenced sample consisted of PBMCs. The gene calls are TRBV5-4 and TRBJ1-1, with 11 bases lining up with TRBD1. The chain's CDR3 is CASSPGTGGGTEAFF. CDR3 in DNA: TGTGCCAGCAGCCCGGGGACAGGGGGTGGGACTGAAGCTTTCTTT.